One sample yielded the 21 T cell receptor beta chains listed below, sequenced in a study of cytomegalovirus exposure and HLA in healthy donors. The PCR had 60 Vbeta and 13 Jbeta primers. The protocol was immunoSEQ multiplex PCR, while the TCRdb copy is restricted to in-frame clones and leaves out a portion. The sample records 100,000 or so clones, 79% being singletons. The sequenced sample was PBMCs. All receptors come from a woman in her 40s in good health and CMV-seronegative.

A few counts support this clone. This chain joins TRBV7-9 and TRBJ1-4; D is uncertain. Trimming stripped 5 bases from V and 4 bases from J, with 11 bases between. The length of the CDR3 is 14 residues. Per the germline V gene, CDR1 is SEHNR and CDR2 is FQNEAQ (reference sequence). CDR3 sequence (DNA): TGTGCCAGCAGCCACCTGGCGGTTAATGAAAAACTGTTTTTT. It specifies CASSHLAVNEKLFF.

In this sample, this clone turned up once. This chain links TRBV5-1 with TRBJ2-7; D gene unclear. CDR3 length equals 15 residues. Trimming pared 3 bases from V and 2 bases from J, leaving 15 bases between. Germline assignment: CDR1 SGHRS and CDR2 YFSETQ. The CDR3 sequence: CASSSLAVRTYEQYF. In nucleotides, the CDR3 is TGCGCCAGCAGCTCCTTAGCAGTGAGAACCTACGAGCAGTACTTC.

The chain couples TRBV7-9 to TRBJ2-7; 9 bases are a match to TRBD2. V was pared by 5 bases and J by 2 bases, with 10 bases of the junction left unmatched. Per germline, CDR1 SEHNR and CDR2 FQNEAQ (reference sequence). This CDR3 is 16 amino acids long. The CDR3 DNA is TGTGCCAGCAGCAAGGCCGCGGGAGGGTTTGCCTACGAGCAGTACTTC. Protein: CASSKAAGGFAYEQYF.

J is TRBJ1-2 and V is TRBV6-1, with 9 nucleotides matching TRBD1. CDR1 is MNHNS, CDR2 SASEGT, per germline. The CDR3 runs 15 residues. J gave up 2 bases and V 5 bases, and 6 bases lay outside the gene matches. DNA for the CDR3: TGTGCCAGCAGTAACCCGGGACAGGGAAACTATGGCTACACCTTC. As protein: CASSNPGQGNYGYTF.

This clone was recorded only once. The chain joins TRBV28 to TRBJ2-1; a weak D match, TRBD1 (5 bases). CDR1 is MDHEN, CDR2 SYDVKM, per germline. This CDR3 is 16 amino acids long. The V gene lost 6 bases and the J gene lost 0 bases, with 15 bases spanning the gap. The CDR3 DNA reads as TGTGCCAGCAGAGCCCAGGGCCTACCCTCCTACAATGAGCAGTTCTTC. It encodes CASRAQGLPSYNEQFF.

This clone occurred a few times. V usage is TRBV5-1 and J usage is TRBJ2-7; D is perhaps TRBD2 (6 bases). CDR3 length: 15 residues. Germline V lookup: CDR1 SGHRS, CDR2 YFSETQ. V gave up 0 bases and J gave up 5 bases, with 15 bases separating them. CDR3 DNA: TGCGCCAGCAGCTTGGGGATAGCGGTGTCCGACGAGCAGTACTTC. It translates to CASSLGIAVSDEQYF. Full variable domain (remainder filled in from reference TRBV5-1 and TRBJ2-7): KAGVTQTPRYLIKTRGQQVTLSCSPISGHRSVSWYQQTPGQGLQFLFEYFSETQRNKGNFPGRFSGRQFSNSRSEMNVSTLELGDSALYLCASSLGIAVSDEQYFGPGTRLTVT.

The chain combines TRBV10-3 with TRBJ1-6, with D possibly matching TRBD1 (5 bases). The CDR3 runs 15 residues. Germline CDR1 reads ENHRY; CDR2 reads SYGVKD. The V end lost 6 bases, the J end lost 4 bases, and 13 bases lay between the germline ends. CDR3 amino acids: CAIRGEGVYNSPLHF. CDR3 bases: TGTGCCATCAGAGGGGAGGGAGTATATAATTCACCCCTCCACTTT.

The genes are TRBV27 and TRBJ2-2; D is ambiguous. The CDR3 is made up of 15 amino acids. Germline assignment: CDR1 MNHEY and CDR2 SMNVEV (reference sequence). Trimming pared 3 bases from V and 2 bases from J, leaving 10 bases between. For the CDR3, the DNA is TGTGCCAGCAGTTTCAATGGCCCTAACACCGGGGAGCTGTTTTTT. It translates to CASSFNGPNTGELFF.

This chain links TRBV5-6 with TRBJ2-7; 8 bases are a match to TRBD2. This CDR3 spans 14 amino acids. Germline trimming cut 4 bases from V and 2 bases from J; bases unmatched to any gene: 5. The germline V gene encodes CDR1 SGHDT and CDR2 YYEEEE. Written as DNA, the CDR3 is TGTGCCAGCAGCCCTCGGGGGGGTCCCTACGAGCAGTACTTC. This translates into CASSPRGGPYEQYF. The entire variable domain, with the rest obtained from reference TRBV5-6 and TRBJ2-7, is as follows: DAGVTQSPTHLIKTRGQQVTLRCSPKSGHDTVSWYQQALGQGPQFIFQYYEEEERQRGNFPDRFSGHQFPNYSSELNVNALLLGDSALYLCASSPRGGPYEQYFGPGTRLTVT.

This clone was observed a handful of times. The J gene is TRBJ2-3, the V gene TRBV7-9; D is uncertain. With 5 bases removed from V and 0 bases from J, the gap between germline ends came to 3 bases. CDR3 length: 12 amino acids. Germline CDR1 reads SEHNR; CDR2 reads FQNEAQ (reference sequence). The CDR3 here is CASSPSTDTQYF. The CDR3, as DNA: TGTGCCAGCAGCCCTAGCACAGATACGCAGTATTTT.

CDR3 region: CASSPDRVRLYEQYF. The CDR3 coding sequence is TGCGCCAGCAGCCCGGACAGGGTGAGACTCTACGAGCAGTACTTC. This chain connects TRBV5-1 to TRBJ2-7, with TRBD1 identical over 8 bases. V was clipped by 4 bases and J by 3 bases; unmatched bases: 9. The germline gives CDR1 SGHRS, CDR2 YFSETQ. There are 15 residues in the CDR3.

The CDR3 DNA follows: TGTGCCAGCAGCGTGGGACTAGCGGGGTCCGGCACAGATACGCAGTATTTT. Amino acid sequence: CASSVGLAGSGTDTQYF. The V call is TRBV9, the J call TRBJ2-3; 13 nucleotides match TRBD2. CDR1 and CDR2 (germline): SGDLS, YYNGEE. V trimming: 2 bases; J trimming: 1 base; junction bases outside the gene matches: 4. This CDR3 comprises 17 residues.

This sequence joins TRBV10-3 and TRBJ1-1; 8 bases are a match to TRBD1. From germline, CDR1 is ENHRY and CDR2 SYGVKD. V was pared by 6 bases and J by 6 bases, with 6 bases of the junction left unmatched. The CDR3 is 13 residues long. The chain's CDR3 is CAIRGGQGAEAFF. The CDR3 bases are TGTGCCATCAGGGGAGGACAGGGCGCTGAAGCTTTCTTT.

This chain connects TRBV19 to TRBJ2-3; TRBD2 matches at 11 bases. The germline V gene has CDR1 LNHDA and CDR2 SQIVND (reference sequence). The CDR3 extends over 17 amino acids. With V trimmed by 4 bases and J by 0 bases, 6 bases remained unmatched. The CDR3 nucleotides read TGTGCCAGTAGTACCGGGACTAGCGGTTCTAGCACAGATACGCAGTATTTT. Residues: CASSTGTSGSSTDTQYF.

This chain uses TRBV30 with TRBJ1-2; D not certain. The CDR3 is 13 residues long. The V and J ends lost 1 base and 4 bases respectively, with 10 bases between them. Germline lookup yields CDR1 GTSNPN and CDR2 SVGIG (reference sequence). CDR3 DNA sequence: TGTGCCTGGAGTGAAACAGCCCCCTATGGCTACACCTTC. This encodes CAWSETAPYGYTF.

This chain joins TRBV2 and TRBJ2-3; 10 nucleotides match TRBD1. This CDR3 is built from 14 residues. Trimming removed 5 bases from V and 5 bases from J; junction bases left unmatched: 4. In germline, CDR1 is SNHLY, CDR2 FYNNEI. The CDR3 region is CASSRGTGVDTQYF. The CDR3 nucleotides read TGTGCCAGCAGTCGTGGGACAGGGGTAGATACGCAGTATTTT.

The table lists this clone with a few counts. This chain links TRBV13 with TRBJ1-1; D unclear. Trimming left V 2 bases short and J 6 bases short, with 7 bases between. Germline values: CDR1 PRHDT, CDR2 FYEKMQ (reference sequence). The CDR3 runs to 12 residues. The CDR3 loop is CASSLSSSEAFF. The CDR3 DNA follows: TGTGCCAGCAGCTTATCTAGCTCTGAAGCTTTCTTT.

The genes are TRBV7-2 and TRBJ2-3; 7 positions agree with TRBD2. This CDR3 is 14 amino acids long. CDR1 is SGHTA and CDR2 is FQGNSA in the germline V gene. V lost 5 bases, J lost 3 bases, and 5 bases stayed unmatched. The CDR3 sequence: CASSRGLVTDTQYF. The CDR3 nucleotides read TGTGCCAGCAGCCGTGGACTAGTAACAGATACGCAGTATTTT.

The rearrangement joins TRBV19 to TRBJ1-4, with TRBD1 identical over 9 bases. Germline V gives CDR1 LNHDA, CDR2 SQIVND (reference sequence). The CDR3 totals 20 residues. V dropped 4 bases and J dropped 2; count of bases not matched to a gene: 17. CDR3 loop: CASSTPGGDRVFPTNEKLFF. The CDR3 DNA is TGTGCCAGTAGTACGCCGGGGGGGGACAGGGTATTCCCGACTAATGAAAAACTGTTTTTT.

V is TRBV27 and J is TRBJ2-1, with 10 bases matching TRBD2. Germline V gives CDR1 MNHEY, CDR2 SMNVEV (reference sequence). The CDR3 totals 14 residues. V lost 7 bases, J lost 7 bases, and 7 bases stayed unmatched. CDR3 amino acids: CASNLAGVGNEQFF. The CDR3 nucleotides read TGTGCCAGCAATCTAGCGGGGGTGGGGAATGAGCAGTTCTTC.

The chain links TRBV2 to TRBJ2-5; 8 positions agree with TRBD2. V shed 1 base and J 3 bases; nucleotides not matched to a gene: 10. CDR3 length: 17 residues. The V gene's germline CDR1 is SNHLY and CDR2 FYNNEI. The CDR3 loop is CASSEEAGGTTKETQYF. In nucleotides, the CDR3 is TGTGCCAGCAGTGAAGAGGCGGGGGGAACAACTAAAGAGACCCAGTACTTC.